Presented here are 15 T cell receptor beta chains from one specimen sequenced in a study of T-cell reconstitution after alpha-beta-depleted transplantation in children. The library targeted TCRbeta and was prepared with unique molecular identifiers. TCRdb re-analysed the PCR reads in MiXCR, keeping a single row per CDR3 protein. Among some 100,000 distinct CDR3 sequences listed, 15% were seen once. The starting material was PBMCs, mostly from graft donor cells, obtained 180 days after TCRalphabeta/CD19-depleted stem cell transplant. The receptors originated from a male patient between 2 and 10 years old who had a stem cell transplant for acute lymphoblastic leukemia, so the T cells may come from the graft donor.

There are a few counts of this clonotype. V is TRBV12-3 or TRBV12-4 and J is TRBJ1-2; a possible D gene is TRBD1 (5 bases). Deletions cut 5 bases from V and 3 bases from J, with 13 bases between. This CDR3 is built from 14 residues. The DNA for the CDR3 is TGTGCCAGCAGTCCTCCCGACAGTTACTATGGCTACACCTTC. Translated: CASSPPDSYYGYTF.

This clonotype was found a few times. The chain's CDR3 is CASSSPSTGGVTEAFF. In DNA, the CDR3 is TGTGCCAGCAGTTCACCCTCTACAGGGGGGGTAACTGAAGCTTTCTTT. The chain joins TRBV27 to TRBJ1-1, with 8 bases that match TRBD1. The ends lost 4 bases at V and 5 bases at J; junction bases unmatched: 12. The CDR3 contains 16 residues. Germline values: CDR1 MNHEY, CDR2 SMNVEV (reference sequence).

This clonotype was picked up a small number of times. The gene calls are TRBV18 and TRBJ2-6; no firm D call. Germline V gives CDR1 KGHSH, CDR2 LQKENI. The V end was cut by 3 bases, the J end by 2 bases, with 8 bases between. This CDR3 has 15 residues. CDR3 residues: CASSPGPPGANVLTF. The CDR3 DNA follows: TGTGCCAGCTCACCCGGGCCCCCTGGGGCCAACGTCCTGACTTTC.

The V call is TRBV12-3 or TRBV12-4, the J call TRBJ1-1, with 10 bases fitting TRBD1. This CDR3 is built from 15 residues. With V trimmed by 5 bases and J by 1 base, 4 bases remained unmatched. The CDR3 coding sequence is TGTGCCAGCAGTCCGAGGACAGGGGGGAACACTGAAGCTTTCTTT. This encodes CASSPRTGGNTEAFF.

This clonotype turned up a few times. This chain uses TRBV7-9 with TRBJ1-5; 7 bases map to TRBD1. With 5 bases clipped from V and 2 bases from J, the junction kept 9 bases outside the gene matches. Germline-derived CDR1 and CDR2 are SEHNR and FQNEAQ (reference sequence). This CDR3 is 16 amino acids long. The CDR3 nucleotides are TGTGCCAGCAGCCTTCTGACAGGGACGGGCAATCAGCCCCAGCATTTT. It codes for CASSLLTGTGNQPQHF.

Many counts were recorded for this clonotype. For the CDR3, the DNA is TGCAGTGCTAGAGTTACGGGGGGCCAAGAGACCCAGTACTTC. This encodes CSARVTGGQETQYF. This chain joins TRBV20-1 and TRBJ2-5; TRBD2 agrees at 7 bases. V lost 1 base, J lost 1 base, and 3 bases stayed unmatched. CDR1 and CDR2 from the germline V gene are DFQATT and SNEGSKA (reference sequence). The CDR3 is made up of 14 amino acids.

The V call is TRBV11-2, the J call TRBJ2-1, with D tentatively TRBD1 (5 bases). CDR1 is SGHAT, CDR2 FQNNGV, per germline. This CDR3 region has 15 residues. V lost 1 base and J lost 3, with 10 bases in between. The CDR3 DNA sequence: TGTGCCAGCAGCTTAGGGCGGACAAGCTACAATGAGCAGTTCTTC. Translation: CASSLGRTSYNEQFF.

This clonotype occurred a few times. The gene calls are TRBV21-1 and TRBJ1-2; the listed D gene, TRBD1, was not tested against the DNA. TRBV21-1 corresponds to a pseudogene. The CDR3 is 15 amino acids. The CDR3 spells CASSKARDIGYGYTF. In DNA form, the CDR3 reads TGTGCCAGCAGCAAAGCCCGGGACATCGGCTATGGCTACACCTTC.

This clonotype was seen a few times. The chain employs TRBV29-1 and TRBJ1-6, with 10 nucleotides matching TRBD1. CDR1 and CDR2 from the germline V gene are SQVTM and ANQGSEA. V shed 4 bases, J shed 6 bases, and the junction held 6 bases outside the gene matches. CDR3 size: 15 residues. Here the CDR3 DNA reads TGCAGCGTTGCCATGACAGGGGGCAGTAATTCACCCCTCCACTTT. Translated: CSVAMTGGSNSPLHF.

The chain recombines TRBV11-1 with TRBJ2-7, with TRBD1 matching over 7 bases. In germline, CDR1 is SGHAT, CDR2 FQDESV (reference sequence). The CDR3 runs to 14 residues. V was clipped by 3 bases and J by 4 bases; unmatched bases: 6. CDR3 nucleotides: TGTGCCAGCAGCTTTGGACAGGTCAGGTACGAGCAGTACTTC. This codes for CASSFGQVRYEQYF.

The chain uses TRBV7-9 and TRBJ2-3; 10 bases match TRBD1. Germline-derived CDR1 and CDR2 are SEHNR and FQNEAQ (reference sequence). The J segment lost 4 bases and the V segment lost 1 base, leaving 5 bases of the junction unmatched. This CDR3 spans 16 amino acids. The CDR3 is CASSLDGTGVADTQYF. The CDR3 coding sequence is TGTGCCAGCAGCTTAGATGGGACAGGGGTTGCAGATACGCAGTATTTT.

V usage is TRBV5-4 and J usage is TRBJ2-3; 8 bases agree with TRBD2. From germline, CDR1 is SGHNT and CDR2 YYREEE (reference sequence). This CDR3 is built from 21 residues. The V and J ends lost 3 bases and 1 base, in that order; junction bases with no gene match: 22. The CDR3 region has the DNA TGTGCCAGCAGCTCGATTTCCGGGGGGGGTTGGGGCCCTAGCGGCACAGATACGCAGTATTTT. Translating gives CASSSISGGGWGPSGTDTQYF.

This clonotype turned up a few times. This chain uses TRBV7-8 with TRBJ2-3; D tentatively fits TRBD1 or TRBD2 (6 bases each). V was clipped by 1 base and J by 1 base, with 9 bases between them. Germline V gene data show CDR1 as SGHVS and CDR2 as FQNEAQ. CDR3 length equals 15 residues. CDR3 bases: TGTGCCAGCAGCTTAGTCCGGGGGCGCACAGATACGCAGTATTTT. Translated, it gives CASSLVRGRTDTQYF.

On this clonotype itself: At one boundary the junction diverges from the germline segment, which might be a read error. The genes are TRBV20-1 and TRBJ2-1; the D gene could be TRBD1 or TRBD2 (6 bases each). Per the germline V gene, CDR1 is DFQATT and CDR2 is SNEGSKA (reference sequence). This CDR3 has 13 residues. The CDR3 is CSAFGGRYNEQIF. The DNA of the CDR3 is TGCAGTGCTTTTGGGGGGCGCTACAATGAGCAGATCTTC.

The genes are TRBV5-1 and TRBJ1-1; no clear D gene. The CDR3 is 15 residues long. Trimming shortened V by 4 bases and J by 5 bases, and 18 bases separated the two germline ends. The germline V gene encodes CDR1 SGHRS and CDR2 YFSETQ. The CDR3 DNA sequence: TGCGCCAGCAGCCCCCTGGGCGTCCTAGGTACTGAAGCTTTCTTT. As protein: CASSPLGVLGTEAFF.